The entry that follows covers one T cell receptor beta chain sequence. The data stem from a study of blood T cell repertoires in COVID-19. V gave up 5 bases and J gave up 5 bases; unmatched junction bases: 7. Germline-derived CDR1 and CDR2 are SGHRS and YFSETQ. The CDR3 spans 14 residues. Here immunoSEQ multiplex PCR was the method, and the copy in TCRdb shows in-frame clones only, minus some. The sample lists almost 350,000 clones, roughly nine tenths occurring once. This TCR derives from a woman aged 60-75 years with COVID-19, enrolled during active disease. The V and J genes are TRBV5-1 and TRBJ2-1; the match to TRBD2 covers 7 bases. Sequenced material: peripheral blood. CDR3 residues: CASRRGDPDNEQFF. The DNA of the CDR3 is TGCGCCAGCAGACGGGGGGACCCTGACAATGAGCAGTTCTTC.